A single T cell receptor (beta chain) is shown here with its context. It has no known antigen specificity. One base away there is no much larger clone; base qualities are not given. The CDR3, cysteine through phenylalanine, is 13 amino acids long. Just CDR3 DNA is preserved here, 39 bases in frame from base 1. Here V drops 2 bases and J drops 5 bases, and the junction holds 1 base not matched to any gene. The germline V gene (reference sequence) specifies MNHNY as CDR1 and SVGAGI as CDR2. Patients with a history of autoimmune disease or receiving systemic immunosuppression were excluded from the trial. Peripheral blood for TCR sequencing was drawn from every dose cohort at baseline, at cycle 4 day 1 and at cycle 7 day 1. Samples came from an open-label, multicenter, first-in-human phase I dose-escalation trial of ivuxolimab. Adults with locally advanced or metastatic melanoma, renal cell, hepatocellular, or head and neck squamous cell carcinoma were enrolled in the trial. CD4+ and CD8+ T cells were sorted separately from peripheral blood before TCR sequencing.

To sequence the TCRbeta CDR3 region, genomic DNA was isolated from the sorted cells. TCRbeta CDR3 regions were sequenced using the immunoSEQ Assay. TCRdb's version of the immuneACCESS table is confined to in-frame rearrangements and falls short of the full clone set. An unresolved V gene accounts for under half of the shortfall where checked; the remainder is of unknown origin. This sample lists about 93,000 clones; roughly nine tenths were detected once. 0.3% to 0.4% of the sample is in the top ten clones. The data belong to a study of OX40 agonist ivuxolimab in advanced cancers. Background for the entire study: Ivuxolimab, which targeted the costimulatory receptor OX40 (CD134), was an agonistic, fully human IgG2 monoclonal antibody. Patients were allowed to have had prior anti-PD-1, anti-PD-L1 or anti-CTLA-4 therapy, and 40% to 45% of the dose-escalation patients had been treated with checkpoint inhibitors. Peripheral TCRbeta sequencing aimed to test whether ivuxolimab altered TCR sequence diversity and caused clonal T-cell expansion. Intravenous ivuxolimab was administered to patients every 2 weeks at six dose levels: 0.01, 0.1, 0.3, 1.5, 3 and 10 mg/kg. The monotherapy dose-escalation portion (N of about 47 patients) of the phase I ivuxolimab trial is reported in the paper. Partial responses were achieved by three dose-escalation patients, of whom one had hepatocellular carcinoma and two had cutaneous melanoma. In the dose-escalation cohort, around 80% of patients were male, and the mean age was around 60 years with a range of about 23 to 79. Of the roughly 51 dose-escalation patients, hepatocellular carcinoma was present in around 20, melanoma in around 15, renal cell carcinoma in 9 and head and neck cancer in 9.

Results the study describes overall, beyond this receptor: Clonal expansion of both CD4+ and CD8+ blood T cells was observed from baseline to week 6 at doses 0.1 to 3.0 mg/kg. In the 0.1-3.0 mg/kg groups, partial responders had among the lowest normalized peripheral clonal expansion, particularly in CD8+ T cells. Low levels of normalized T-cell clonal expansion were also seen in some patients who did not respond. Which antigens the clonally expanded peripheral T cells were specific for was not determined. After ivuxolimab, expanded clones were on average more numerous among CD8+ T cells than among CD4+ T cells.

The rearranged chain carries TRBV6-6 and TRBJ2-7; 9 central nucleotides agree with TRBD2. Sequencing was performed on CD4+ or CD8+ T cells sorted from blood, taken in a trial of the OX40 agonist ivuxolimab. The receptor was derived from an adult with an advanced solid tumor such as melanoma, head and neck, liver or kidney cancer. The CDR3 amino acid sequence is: CASSYLAGNEQYF. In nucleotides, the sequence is TGTGCCAGCAGTTACCTAGCGGGAAACGAGCAGTACTTC.